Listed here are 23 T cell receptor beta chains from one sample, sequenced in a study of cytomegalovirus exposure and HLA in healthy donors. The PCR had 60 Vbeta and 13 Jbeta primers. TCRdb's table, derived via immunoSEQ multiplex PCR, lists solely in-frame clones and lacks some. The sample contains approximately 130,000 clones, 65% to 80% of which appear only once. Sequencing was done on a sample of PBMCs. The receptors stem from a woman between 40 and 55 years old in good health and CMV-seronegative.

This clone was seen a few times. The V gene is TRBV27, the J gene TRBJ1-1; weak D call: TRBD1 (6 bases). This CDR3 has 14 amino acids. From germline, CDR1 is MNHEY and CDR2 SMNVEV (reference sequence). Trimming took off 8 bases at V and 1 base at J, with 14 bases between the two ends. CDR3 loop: CASRWAGANTEAFF. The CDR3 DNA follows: TGTGCCAGCCGTTGGGCAGGGGCGAACACTGAAGCTTTCTTT.

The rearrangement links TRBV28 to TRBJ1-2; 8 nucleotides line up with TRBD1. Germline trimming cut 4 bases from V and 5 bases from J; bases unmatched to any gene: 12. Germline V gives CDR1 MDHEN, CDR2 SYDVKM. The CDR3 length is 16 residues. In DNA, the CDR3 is TGTGCCAGCAGTTCTGAGACAGGGGATTTTTGGTATGGCTACACCTTC. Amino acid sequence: CASSSETGDFWYGYTF.

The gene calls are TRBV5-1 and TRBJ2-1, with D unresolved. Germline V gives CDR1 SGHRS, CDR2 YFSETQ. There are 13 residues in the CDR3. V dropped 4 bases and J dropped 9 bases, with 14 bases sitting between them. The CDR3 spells CASSDSLSGEQFF. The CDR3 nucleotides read TGCGCCAGCAGCGACTCCTTATCTGGTGAGCAGTTCTTC.

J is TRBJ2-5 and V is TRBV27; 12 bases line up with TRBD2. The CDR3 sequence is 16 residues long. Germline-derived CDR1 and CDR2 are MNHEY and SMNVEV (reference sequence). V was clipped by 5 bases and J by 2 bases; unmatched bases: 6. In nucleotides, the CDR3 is TGTGCCAGCAGTCCCCTCGGGACTAGCGGGCAAGAGACCCAGTACTTC. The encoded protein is CASSPLGTSGQETQYF.

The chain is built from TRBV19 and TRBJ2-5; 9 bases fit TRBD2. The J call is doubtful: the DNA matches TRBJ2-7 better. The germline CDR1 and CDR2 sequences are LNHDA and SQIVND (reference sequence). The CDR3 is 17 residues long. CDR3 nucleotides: TGTGCCAGTAGGCCCCGGCACAGCGGGAGGTTCTCCTACGAGCAGTACTTC. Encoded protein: CASRPRHSGRFSYEQYF.

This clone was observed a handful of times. This chain's CDR3 is CASSFRRGKGQPQHF. CDR3 coding DNA: TGTGCCAGCAGCTTTCGTAGGGGGAAGGGTCAGCCCCAGCATTTT. This chain links TRBV7-2 with TRBJ1-5; possible D gene TRBD1, 6 bases. The CDR3 is made up of 15 amino acids. With 3 bases removed from V and 6 bases from J, the gap between germline ends came to 15 bases. In germline, CDR1 is SGHTA, CDR2 FQGNSA. Filled out from reference TRBV7-2 and TRBJ1-5, the complete variable domain reads GAGVSQSPSNKVTEKGKDVELRCDPISGHTALYWYRQSLGQGLEFLIYFQGNSAPDKSGLPSDRFSAERTGGSVSTLTIQRTQQEDSAVYLCASSFRRGKGQPQHFGDGTRLSIL.

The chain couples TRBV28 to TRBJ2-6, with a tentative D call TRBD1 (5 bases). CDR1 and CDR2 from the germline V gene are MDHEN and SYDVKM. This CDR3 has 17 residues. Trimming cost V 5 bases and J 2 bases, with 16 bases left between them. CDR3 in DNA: TGTGCCAGCAGTCATAACCAAGGGGCGGCTGGGGCCAACGTCCTGACTTTC. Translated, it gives CASSHNQGAAGANVLTF. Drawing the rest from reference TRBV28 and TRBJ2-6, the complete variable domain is DVKVTQSSRYLVKRTGEKVFLECVQDMDHENMFWYRQDPGLGLRLIYFSYDVKMKEKGDIPEGYSVSREKKERFSLILESASTNQTSMYLCASSHNQGAAGANVLTFGAGSRLTVL.

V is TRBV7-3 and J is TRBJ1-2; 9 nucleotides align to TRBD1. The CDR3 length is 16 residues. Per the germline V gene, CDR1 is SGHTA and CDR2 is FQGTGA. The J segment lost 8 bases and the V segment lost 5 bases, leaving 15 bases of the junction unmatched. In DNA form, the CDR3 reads TGTGCCAGCAGCCTAAAAGACGCAGGGACAGGGAAGGGCTACACCTTC. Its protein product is CASSLKDAGTGKGYTF.

As DNA, the CDR3 is TGTGCCAGCAGCTTAGATCAACCGATACCGGCCTACGAGCAGTACTTC. Translating it yields CASSLDQPIPAYEQYF. This chain joins TRBV11-3 and TRBJ2-7; D is unclear. This CDR3 comprises 16 residues. With 0 bases removed from V and 2 bases from J, the gap between germline ends came to 14 bases. From germline, CDR1 is SGHNT and CDR2 YENEEA.

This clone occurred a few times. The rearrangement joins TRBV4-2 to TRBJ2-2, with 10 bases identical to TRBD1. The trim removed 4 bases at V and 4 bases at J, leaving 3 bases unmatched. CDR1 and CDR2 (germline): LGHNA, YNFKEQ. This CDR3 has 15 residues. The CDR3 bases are TGTGCCAGCAGCCTAGGACAGGGGGGCACCGGGGAGCTGTTTTTT. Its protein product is CASSLGQGGTGELFF.

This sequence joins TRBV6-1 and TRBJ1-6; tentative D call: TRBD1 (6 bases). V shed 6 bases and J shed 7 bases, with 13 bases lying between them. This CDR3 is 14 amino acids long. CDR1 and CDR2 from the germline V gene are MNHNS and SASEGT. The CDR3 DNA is TGTGCCAGCAGAACACAGGGTACGAATTCACCCCTCCACTTT. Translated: CASRTQGTNSPLHF.

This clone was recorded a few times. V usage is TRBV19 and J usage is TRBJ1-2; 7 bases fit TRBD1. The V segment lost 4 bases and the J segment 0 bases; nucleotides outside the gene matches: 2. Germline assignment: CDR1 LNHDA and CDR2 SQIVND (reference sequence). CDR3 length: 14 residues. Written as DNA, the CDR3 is TGTGCCAGTAGTACTGGGACAGCTAACTATGGCTACACCTTC. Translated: CASSTGTANYGYTF.

CDR3 DNA: TGTGCCAGCAAGGAAGGGGACAGCCTTTTCAAAGAGACCCAGTACTTC. Its protein product is CASKEGDSLFKETQYF. The chain couples TRBV6-6 to TRBJ2-5; 7 nucleotides agree with TRBD1. V gave up 7 bases and J gave up 3 bases; unmatched junction bases: 14. CDR1 MNHNY and CDR2 SVGAGI come from the germline V gene (reference sequence). The CDR3 has 16 amino acids.

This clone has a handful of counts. The CDR3 loop reads CASTQGANEQFF. DNA for the CDR3: TGTGCCAGCACACAGGGTGCTAATGAGCAGTTCTTC. The chain links TRBV28 to TRBJ2-1; tentatively, D is TRBD1 (6 bases). Germline CDR1 is MDHEN and CDR2 is SYDVKM. The CDR3 contains 12 residues. V was clipped by 7 bases and J by 7 bases, with 11 bases between them.

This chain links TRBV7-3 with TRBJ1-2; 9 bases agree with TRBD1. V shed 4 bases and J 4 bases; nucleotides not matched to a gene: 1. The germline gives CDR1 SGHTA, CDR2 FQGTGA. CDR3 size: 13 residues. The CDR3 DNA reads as TGTGCCAGCAGCTCGGGACAGGGCTATGGCTACACCTTC. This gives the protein CASSSGQGYGYTF.

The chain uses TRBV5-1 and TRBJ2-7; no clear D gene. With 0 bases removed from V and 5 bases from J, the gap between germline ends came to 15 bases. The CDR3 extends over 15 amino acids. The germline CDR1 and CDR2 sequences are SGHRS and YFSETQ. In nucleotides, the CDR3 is TGCGCCAGCAGCTTGGAAAGCTCCTCTATAGACGAGCAGTACTTC. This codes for CASSLESSSIDEQYF. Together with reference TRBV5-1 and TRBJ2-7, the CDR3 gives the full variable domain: KAGVTQTPRYLIKTRGQQVTLSCSPISGHRSVSWYQQTPGQGLQFLFEYFSETQRNKGNFPGRFSGRQFSNSRSEMNVSTLELGDSALYLCASSLESSSIDEQYFGPGTRLTVT.

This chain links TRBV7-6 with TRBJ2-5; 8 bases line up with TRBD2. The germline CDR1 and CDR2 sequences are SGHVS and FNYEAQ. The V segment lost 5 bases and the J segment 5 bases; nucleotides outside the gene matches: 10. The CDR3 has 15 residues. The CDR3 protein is CASSDRGGVVETQYF. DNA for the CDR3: TGTGCCAGCAGCGACCGGGGGGGAGTTGTGGAGACCCAGTACTTC. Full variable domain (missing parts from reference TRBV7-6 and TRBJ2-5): GAGVSQSPRYKVTKRGQDVALRCDPISGHVSLYWYRQALGQGPEFLTYFNYEAQQDKSGLPNDRFSAERPEGSISTLTIQRTEQRDSAMYRCASSDRGGVVETQYFGPGTRLLVL.

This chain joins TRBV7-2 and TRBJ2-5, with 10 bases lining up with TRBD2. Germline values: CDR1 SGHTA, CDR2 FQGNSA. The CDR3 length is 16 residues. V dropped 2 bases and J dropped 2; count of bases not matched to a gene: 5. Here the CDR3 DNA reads TGTGCCAGCAGCTTACACCCTAGCGGGGGACAAGAGACCCAGTACTTC. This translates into CASSLHPSGGQETQYF.

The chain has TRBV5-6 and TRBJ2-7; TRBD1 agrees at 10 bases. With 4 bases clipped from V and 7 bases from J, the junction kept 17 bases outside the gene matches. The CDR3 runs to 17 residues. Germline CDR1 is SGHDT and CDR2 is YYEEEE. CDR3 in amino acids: CASSPRDRGGVLGEQYF. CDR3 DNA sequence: TGTGCCAGCAGCCCCCGGGACAGGGGTGGGGTACTGGGAGAGCAGTACTTC. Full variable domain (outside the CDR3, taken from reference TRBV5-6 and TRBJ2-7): DAGVTQSPTHLIKTRGQQVTLRCSPKSGHDTVSWYQQALGQGPQFIFQYYEEEERQRGNFPDRFSGHQFPNYSSELNVNALLLGDSALYLCASSPRDRGGVLGEQYFGPGTRLTVT.

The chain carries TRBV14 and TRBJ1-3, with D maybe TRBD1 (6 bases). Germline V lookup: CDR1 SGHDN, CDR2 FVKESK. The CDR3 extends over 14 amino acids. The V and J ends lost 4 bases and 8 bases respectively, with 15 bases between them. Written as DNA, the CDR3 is TGTGCCAGCAGCCCCGTCGACAGGATCCACACCATATATTTT. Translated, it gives CASSPVDRIHTIYF.

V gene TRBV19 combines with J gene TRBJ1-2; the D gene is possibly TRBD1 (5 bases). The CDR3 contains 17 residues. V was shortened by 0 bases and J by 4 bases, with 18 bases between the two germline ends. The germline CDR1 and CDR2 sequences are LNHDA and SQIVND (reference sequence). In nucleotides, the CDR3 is TGTGCCAGTAGTATAGATCCGAATGCTCCGGGACTCTATGGCTACACCTTC. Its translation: CASSIDPNAPGLYGYTF.

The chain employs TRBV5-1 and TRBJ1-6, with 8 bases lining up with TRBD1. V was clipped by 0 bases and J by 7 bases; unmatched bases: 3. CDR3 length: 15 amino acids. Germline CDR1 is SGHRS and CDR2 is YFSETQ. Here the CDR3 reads CASSLETGVNSPLHF. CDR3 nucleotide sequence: TGCGCCAGCAGCTTGGAGACAGGGGTAAATTCACCCCTCCACTTT.

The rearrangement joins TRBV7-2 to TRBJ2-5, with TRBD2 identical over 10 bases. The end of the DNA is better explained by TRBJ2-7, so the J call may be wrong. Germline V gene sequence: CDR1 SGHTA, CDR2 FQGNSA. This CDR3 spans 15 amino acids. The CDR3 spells CASSASSGGLYEQYF. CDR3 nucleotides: TGTGCCAGCAGCGCGTCTAGCGGGGGCCTATACGAGCAGTACTTC.